The 27 T cell receptor beta chains listed next were all sequenced from one sample in a study of shared clonotypes between healthy human individuals (dated by TCRdb to about 2020). CD8 naive samples consisted of CD45RO-negative cells that were positively selected for CCR7, yielding a CD45RA+CCR7+ population without TemRA cells. Libraries were built with the immunoSEQ multiplex PCR assay. The immuneACCESS repertoire file appears here via TCRdb, limited to in-frame rearrangements. These files lack a portion of the clones; in checked studies, under half of the deficit traces to unresolved V genes, and the cause of the others is not known. The sample records a few million clones, over 85% of which are singletons. The top ten clones comprise over 1.5% of the sample. Sequencing used naive CD8+ T cells from PBMCs. Explained via the paper, the cell subset or site label denotes: CD45RA+CCR7+. The receptor set was obtained from a man younger than 30 in good health. Some clones in this sample may be carry-over from other donors' samples.

In DNA, the CDR3 is TGTGCCAGCAGTGTTTTTCAGGGGGTGTCTCACTCGAACACCGGGGAGCTGTTTTTT. Amino acids: CASSVFQGVSHSNTGELFF. The chain is built from TRBV2 and TRBJ2-2; 7 nucleotides agree with TRBD1. The CDR3 runs to 19 residues. J was trimmed by 0 bases and V by 4 bases; bases with no gene match: 14. Germline assignment: CDR1 SNHLY and CDR2 FYNNEI.

In regard to this clone: The same CDR3 also results from other DNA sequences found in this sample. The gene calls are TRBV5-1 and TRBJ2-7; D is uncertain. The CDR3 is 13 amino acids. V was trimmed by 0 bases and J by 2 bases, leaving 6 bases between them. Germline V gene data show CDR1 as SGHRS and CDR2 as YFSETQ. The CDR3 nucleotides are TGCGCCAGCAGCTTGGACTCTACCTACGAGCAGTACTTC. It codes for CASSLDSTYEQYF.

The chain is built from TRBV27 and TRBJ1-2, with TRBD1 matching 8 bases. The CDR3 covers 15 residues. Trimming at V came to 4 bases and at J to 4 bases, leaving 8 bases not matched to a gene. Germline assignment: CDR1 MNHEY and CDR2 SMNVEV (reference sequence). CDR3: CASSSGQGWLYGYTF. The CDR3 DNA reads as TGTGCCAGCAGTTCCGGACAGGGCTGGCTCTATGGCTACACCTTC.

This rearrangement joins TRBV6-5 to TRBJ2-7, with 10 bases identical to TRBD1. J was trimmed by 5 bases and V by 2 bases; bases with no gene match: 3. Germline CDR1 is MNHEY and CDR2 is SVGAGI. This CDR3 has 14 residues. CDR3 sequence: CASSYGTGADEQYF. The CDR3 coding sequence is TGTGCCAGCAGTTACGGGACAGGGGCCGACGAGCAGTACTTC.

The chain joins TRBV27 to TRBJ2-1; the D gene is possibly TRBD1 (5 bases). Germline V gene sequence: CDR1 MNHEY, CDR2 SMNVEV (reference sequence). This CDR3 has 13 amino acids. Trimming removed 7 bases at V and 0 bases at J, with 7 bases between. CDR3 protein: CASNRGSYNEQFF. In DNA form, the CDR3 reads TGTGCCAGCAATAGGGGCTCCTACAATGAGCAGTTCTTC.

The V call is TRBV9, the J call TRBJ2-7, with D possibly being TRBD1 (5 bases). This CDR3 has 16 residues. CDR1 is SGDLS, CDR2 YYNGEE, per germline. Trimming removed 4 bases at V and 1 base at J, with 18 bases between. The CDR3 DNA reads TGTGCCAGCAGCATACGACAGACCGACTCTTCCTACGAGCAGTACTTC. It yields the protein CASSIRQTDSSYEQYF.

The chain is built from TRBV2 and TRBJ2-7; D is perhaps TRBD2 (5 bases). The germline V gene encodes CDR1 SNHLY and CDR2 FYNNEI. The length of the CDR3 is 14 residues. V lost 8 bases to trimming and J lost 4 bases, with 18 bases between them. CDR3 sequence reads: CASRHPGSGYEQYF. Written as DNA, the CDR3 is TGTGCCAGCCGCCACCCTGGGAGCGGATACGAGCAGTACTTC.

The V call is TRBV27, the J call TRBJ2-1; D is possibly TRBD2 (5 bases). Trimming cost V 4 bases and J 7 bases, with 8 bases left between them. The CDR3 consists of 12 residues. CDR1 MNHEY and CDR2 SMNVEV come from the germline V gene (reference sequence). CDR3 bases: TGTGCCAGCAGTTCGGACTCAAATGAGCAGTTCTTC. Translating gives CASSSDSNEQFF.

The chain employs TRBV5-1 and TRBJ1-4; D gene uncertain. CDR1 and CDR2 (germline): SGHRS, YFSETQ. V dropped 3 bases and J dropped 3 bases, with 15 bases sitting between them. The CDR3 runs to 16 residues. The CDR3 DNA follows: TGCGCCAGCAGCTCCGACCCTTCCGGGGCTAATGAAAAACTGTTTTTT. Protein: CASSSDPSGANEKLFF.

In regard to this clone: The sample holds other DNA sequences that translate to the same CDR3. The chain is built from TRBV27 and TRBJ1-1, with 8 bases matching TRBD1. The CDR3 totals 14 residues. Germline CDR1 reads MNHEY; CDR2 reads SMNVEV (reference sequence). V trimming: 5 bases; J trimming: 2 bases; junction bases outside the gene matches: 4. This CDR3 reads CASSRTGLNTEAFF. In DNA form, the CDR3 reads TGTGCCAGCAGTCGGACAGGGTTAAACACTGAAGCTTTCTTT.

The table lists this clone with a count of one. The chain has TRBV28 and TRBJ2-7; 10 bases are a match to TRBD2. The trim removed 3 bases at V and 4 bases at J, leaving 12 bases unmatched. The CDR3 contains 17 residues. Germline CDR1 and CDR2: MDHEN and SYDVKM. This chain's CDR3 is CASSLSSGSHTGYEQYF. The CDR3 bases are TGTGCCAGCAGTTTGTCTAGCGGGAGCCATACTGGGTACGAGCAGTACTTC.

To note about this clone: This sample also contains other DNA sequences that code for the same CDR3. CDR3 coding DNA: TGTGCCAGCAGTTTGAGGGGCGAAGAGACCCAGTACTTC. Its protein is CASSLRGEETQYF. V and J are TRBV28 and TRBJ2-5; D assignment may be TRBD1 or TRBD2 (5 bases each). Germline V gene sequence: CDR1 MDHEN, CDR2 SYDVKM. The CDR3 is 13 amino acids. Trimming shortened V by 3 bases and J by 3 bases, and 8 bases separated the two germline ends.

The rearrangement joins TRBV6-1 to TRBJ2-2; 11 positions agree with TRBD1. The CDR3 sequence is 14 residues long. From germline, CDR1 is MNHNS and CDR2 SASEGT. The V and J ends lost 6 bases and 4 bases, in that order; junction bases with no gene match: 1. The CDR3 loop reads CASRDRGPTGELFF. Written as DNA, the CDR3 is TGTGCCAGCAGGGACAGGGGGCCCACCGGGGAGCTGTTTTTT.

This sequence joins TRBV9 and TRBJ1-2; D remains unclear. Germline CDR1 reads SGDLS; CDR2 reads YYNGEE. The CDR3 consists of 14 residues. V was pared by 4 bases and J by 7 bases, with 17 bases between. The CDR3 DNA reads as TGTGCCAGCAGCCCCTGGGGAGGAGGGAGTGGCTACACCTTC. It is translated as CASSPWGGGSGYTF.

The rearrangement uses TRBV7-9 and TRBJ1-2; 7 bases align to TRBD1. The CDR3 length is 13 residues. V trimming: 4 bases; J trimming: 8 bases; junction bases outside the gene matches: 7. Germline CDR1 reads SEHNR; CDR2 reads FQNEAQ (reference sequence). The chain's CDR3 is CASSSFTGEGYTF. CDR3 nucleotide sequence: TGTGCCAGCAGCTCCTTTACAGGGGAGGGCTACACCTTC.

The rearrangement links TRBV6-5 to TRBJ1-1, with 8 bases fitting TRBD1. CDR3 length: 15 residues. The germline V gene has CDR1 MNHEY and CDR2 SVGAGI. V lost 6 bases and J lost 4; bases outside the gene matches: 10. CDR3 sequence reads: CASSQGQGLFTEAFF. As DNA, the CDR3 is TGTGCCAGCAGCCAAGGACAGGGACTGTTCACTGAAGCTTTCTTT.

CDR3 in DNA: TGTGCCAGCAGCCCGGACAGAAAATACGAGCAGTACTTC. Translated, it gives CASSPDRKYEQYF. The J gene is TRBJ2-7, the V gene TRBV7-9; D may be TRBD1 (6 bases). The CDR3 consists of 13 residues. Looked up from germline, CDR1 is SEHNR and CDR2 is FQNEAQ (reference sequence). Trimming stripped 5 bases from V and 4 bases from J, with 12 bases between.

This chain's CDR3 is CASSMGDEQFF. The CDR3 DNA sequence: TGTGCCAGTAGTATGGGGGATGAGCAGTTCTTC. The gene calls are TRBV19 and TRBJ2-1, with D perhaps being TRBD1 or TRBD2 (5 bases each). This CDR3 has 11 residues. Germline CDR1 and CDR2: LNHDA and SQIVND (reference sequence). The germline V and J ends were trimmed by 3 bases and 8 bases, with 5 bases remaining between them.

The chain links TRBV9 to TRBJ2-3; D is unclear. The CDR3 sequence is 15 residues long. Germline V gene lookup returns CDR1 SGDLS and CDR2 YYNGEE. The ends were cut back, 1 base at V and 2 bases at J, with 11 bases in the middle. Here the CDR3 DNA reads TGTGCCAGCAGCGTACGTGGCGGATACACAGATACGCAGTATTTT. Its translation: CASSVRGGYTDTQYF. Full variable domain (remainder filled in from reference TRBV9 and TRBJ2-3): DSGVTQTPKHLITATGQRVTLRCSPRSGDLSVYWYQQSLDQGLQFLIQYYNGEERAKGNILERFSAQQFPDLHSELNLSSLELGDSALYFCASSVRGGYTDTQYFGPGTRLTVL.

The J gene is TRBJ2-1, the V gene TRBV27, with D unresolved. Trimming shortened V by 4 bases and J by 0 bases, and 10 bases separated the two germline ends. Germline loops: CDR1 MNHEY, CDR2 SMNVEV (reference sequence). The CDR3 runs 15 residues. The DNA of the CDR3 is TGTGCCAGCAGTTCTGGCCTATACTCCTACAATGAGCAGTTCTTC. Translated, it gives CASSSGLYSYNEQFF.

Note on this clone: The identical CDR3 is also encoded by other nucleotide sequences in the sample. The gene calls are TRBV5-6 and TRBJ1-1; D remains ambiguous. V shed 0 bases and J shed 5 bases, with 5 bases lying between them. This CDR3 comprises 12 residues. Germline V gives CDR1 SGHDT, CDR2 YYEEEE. CDR3 sequence: CASSLGKTEAFF. The CDR3, as DNA: TGTGCCAGCAGCTTGGGAAAGACTGAAGCTTTCTTT.

This chain's CDR3 is CASSAQVTDTQYF. The CDR3 DNA reads TGTGCCAGCAGTGCGCAGGTCACAGATACGCAGTATTTT. The rearrangement joins TRBV6-4 to TRBJ2-3; D gene unclear. CDR3 length: 13 residues. The V and J ends lost 4 bases and 2 bases respectively, with 7 bases between them. Germline loops: CDR1 MRHNA, CDR2 SNTAGT.

The chain links TRBV27 to TRBJ2-2; tentative D call: TRBD1 (5 bases). Germline V lookup: CDR1 MNHEY, CDR2 SMNVEV (reference sequence). V gave up 5 bases and J gave up 3 bases, with 19 bases separating them. This CDR3 comprises 17 residues. The CDR3 protein is CASSPSLGPVDTGELFF. CDR3 bases: TGTGCCAGCAGTCCCTCGCTGGGGCCTGTGGACACCGGGGAGCTGTTTTTT.

V gene TRBV11-1 combines with J gene TRBJ1-1; no reliable D call. Trimming took off 4 bases at V and 6 bases at J, with 15 bases between the two ends. The CDR3 loop spans 14 amino acids. The V gene's germline CDR1 is SGHAT and CDR2 FQDESV (reference sequence). CDR3 in amino acids: CASSYPEGPPEAFF. The CDR3, as DNA: TGTGCCAGCAGCTATCCGGAGGGCCCCCCTGAAGCTTTCTTT.

The gene calls are TRBV12-5 and TRBJ1-1; 7 positions match TRBD1. The length of the CDR3 is 15 residues. Germline values: CDR1 LGHNT, CDR2 FRNRAP. Losses at the gene ends were 1 base for V and 4 bases for J; bases not matched to a gene: 6. The CDR3 protein is CASGLGQGSGTEAFF. The CDR3, as DNA: TGTGCTAGTGGTTTGGGACAGGGTTCGGGCACTGAAGCTTTCTTT.

The chain carries TRBV7-9 and TRBJ2-7, with unresolved D. Between the trimmed V and J ends, which lost 4 bases and 3 bases, there was a span of 10 bases. CDR3 length: 13 residues. Per the germline V gene, CDR1 is SEHNR and CDR2 is FQNEAQ (reference sequence). CDR3 region: CASSYLESYEQYF. The CDR3 region has the DNA TGTGCCAGCAGCTACCTAGAGAGCTACGAGCAGTACTTC.

This chain links TRBV28 with TRBJ2-5, with a possible D match to TRBD2 (5 bases). This CDR3 comprises 14 residues. Trimming removed 3 bases at V and 3 bases at J, with 11 bases between. Germline CDR1 MDHEN, CDR2 SYDVKM. The CDR3 sequence: CASSFRTRKETQYF. The CDR3, as DNA: TGTGCCAGCAGTTTCAGGACTCGGAAAGAGACCCAGTACTTC. Complete variable domain (other parts from reference TRBV28 and TRBJ2-5): DVKVTQSSRYLVKRTGEKVFLECVQDMDHENMFWYRQDPGLGLRLIYFSYDVKMKEKGDIPEGYSVSREKKERFSLILESASTNQTSMYLCASSFRTRKETQYFGPGTRLLVL.